This T cell receptor beta chain was recorded in a study of vaccination effects on CD4 cells after COVID-19. General study results and limits: Marked clonal contraction was seen in infection- and vaccine-induced clones late after vaccination.

Method: immunoSEQ multiplex PCR; TCRdb's copy keeps in-frame clones and lacks some. Here the sample spans some 68,000 clones, roughly 78% being singletons. To note about this clone: What it recognizes is unknown.

Germline CDR1 reads LNHDA; CDR2 reads SQIVND (reference sequence). V was trimmed by 8 bases and J by 3 bases, leaving 25 bases between them. This CDR3 comprises 17 residues. Prior to sequencing, the ViraFEST assay stimulated PBMC with viral peptide pools, which expanded the antigen-specific CD4+ T cells. When around 9 days of culture had elapsed, CD4+ T cells were isolated. Nucleocapsid antibody tests were negative, and the vaccine recipients had no prior SARS-CoV-2 infection. They grew roughly 2 million PBMC in each well, adding 10 IU/ml IL-2 and 10 ug/ml peptides. The TCR sequence derives from a human donor who received a COVID-19 vaccine. This chain joins TRBV19 and TRBJ1-1; a possible D gene is TRBD1 (6 bases). This sample comprised CD4+ T cells from PBMCs cultured with HCoV-OC43 spike peptides, obtained before COVID-19 vaccination. Subset noted: HCoV-OC43 spike overlapping peptide pool stimulation. This CDR3 reads CASPPTGAGWVDTEAFF. The CDR3 nucleotides are TGTGCCAGTCCCCCAACGGGGGCAGGGTGGGTGGACACTGAAGCTTTCTTT.